Listed here are 29 T cell receptor beta chains from one sample, sequenced in a study of cytomegalovirus exposure and HLA in healthy donors. The PCR had 60 Vbeta and 13 Jbeta primers. TCRdb keeps only in-frame clones here, not all; method: immunoSEQ multiplex PCR. The sample has over 85,000 clones; approximately 84% are singletons. The sample was PBMCs. The receptors here all came from a middle-aged man in good health and CMV-seronegative.

In this sample, this clone turned up once. The gene calls are TRBV6-4 and TRBJ1-1; D might be TRBD1 (5 bases). The CDR3 loop spans 13 amino acids. Germline-derived CDR1 and CDR2 are MRHNA and SNTAGT. V was shortened by 5 bases and J by 5 bases, with 12 bases between the two germline ends. Here the CDR3 reads CASSTGPGTEAFF. The CDR3 nucleotides are TGTGCCAGCAGTACCGGGCCAGGGACTGAAGCTTTCTTT.

This chain links TRBV5-4 with TRBJ1-2; tentatively, D is TRBD1 (6 bases). V was trimmed by 4 bases and J by 5 bases, leaving 12 bases between them. Germline V gene sequence: CDR1 SGHNT, CDR2 YYREEE (reference sequence). This CDR3 has 13 residues. The CDR3, as DNA: TGTGCCAGCAGCCAGACAGGTCTTTATGGCTACACCTTC. Translation: CASSQTGLYGYTF. The full variable domain, in which reference TRBV5-4 and TRBJ1-2 provide the parts outside the CDR3, is ETGVTQSPTHLIKTRGQQVTLRCSSQSGHNTVSWYQQALGQGPQFIFQYYREEENGRGNFPPRFSGLQFPNYSSELNVNALELDDSALYLCASSQTGLYGYTFGSGTRLTVV.

V gene TRBV18 combines with J gene TRBJ1-1; D is uncertain. V lost 6 bases, J lost 6 bases, and 20 bases lay in between. CDR3 size: 15 residues. The V gene's germline CDR1 is KGHSH and CDR2 LQKENI. The CDR3 protein is CASSPITGNRAEAFF. The CDR3 DNA reads TGTGCCAGCTCCCCCATCACCGGGAACAGAGCTGAAGCTTTCTTT. The whole variable domain, filled in from reference TRBV18 and TRBJ1-1, reads NAGVMQNPRHLVRRRGQEARLRCSPMKGHSHVYWYRQLPEEGLKFMVYLQKENIIDESGMPKERFSAEFPKEGPSILRIQQVVRGDSAAYFCASSPITGNRAEAFFGQGTRLTVV.

The CDR3 loop is CASSIDLGGYEQYF. The CDR3 DNA follows: TGTGCCAGTAGTATAGATCTCGGGGGCTACGAGCAGTACTTC. This chain joins TRBV19 and TRBJ2-7, with TRBD2 as a possible D gene (6 bases). Trimming removed 0 bases from V and 3 bases from J, with 9 bases in between. The CDR3 runs 14 residues. CDR1 is LNHDA and CDR2 is SQIVND in the germline V gene (reference sequence).

The chain has TRBV19 and TRBJ1-1; D is uncertain. Looked up from germline, CDR1 is LNHDA and CDR2 is SQIVND (reference sequence). This CDR3 comprises 13 residues. The V gene lost 7 bases and the J gene lost 0 bases, with 9 bases spanning the gap. The CDR3 loop is CASTGSMNTEAFF. DNA of the CDR3: TGTGCCAGTACCGGGTCTATGAACACTGAAGCTTTCTTT.

The V call is TRBV27, the J call TRBJ1-2; 12 nucleotides agree with TRBD1. This CDR3 has 15 amino acids. The germline CDR1 and CDR2 sequences are MNHEY and SMNVEV (reference sequence). The V gene end was trimmed by 4 bases and the J gene end by 7 bases; junction bases not matched to a gene: 7. The CDR3 DNA reads as TGTGCCAGCAGTTCCCTGGGACAGGGGGCGGTTGGCTACACCTTC. Amino acid sequence: CASSSLGQGAVGYTF.

This clone was seen just once. The chain employs TRBV2 and TRBJ1-5, with no clear D. The CDR3 totals 14 residues. Trimming shortened V by 6 bases and J by 5 bases, and 14 bases separated the two germline ends. Germline loops: CDR1 SNHLY, CDR2 FYNNEI. The chain's CDR3 is CASSGSGFHQPQHF. The CDR3 bases are TGTGCCAGCAGCGGCTCGGGGTTTCATCAGCCCCAGCATTTT.

The chain couples TRBV7-3 to TRBJ2-5; 8 nucleotides match TRBD2. The CDR3 has 14 residues. CDR1 SGHTA and CDR2 FQGTGA come from the germline V gene. After removal of 4 bases from V and 1 base from J, the junction contained 2 bases not matched to a gene. The CDR3 region is CASSYRGGQETQYF. DNA for the CDR3: TGTGCCAGCAGCTACCGGGGGGGCCAAGAGACCCAGTACTTC. Supplemented by reference TRBV7-3 and TRBJ2-5, the full variable domain reads GAGVSQTPSNKVTEKGKYVELRCDPISGHTALYWYRQSLGQGPEFLIYFQGTGAADDSGLPNDRFFAVRPEGSVSTLKIQRTERGDSAVYLCASSYRGGQETQYFGPGTRLLVL.

The rearrangement joins TRBV7-8 to TRBJ2-7, with a weak D call TRBD1 (6 bases). CDR3 length equals 16 residues. The V end was cut by 4 bases, the J end by 6 bases, with 22 bases between. CDR1 is SGHVS, CDR2 FQNEAQ, per germline. CDR3 amino acids: CASSSNPPGVFGEQYF. The CDR3, as DNA: TGTGCCAGCAGCTCGAACCCCCCAGGGGTTTTTGGCGAGCAGTACTTC.

The chain employs TRBV9 and TRBJ2-3, with D possibly being TRBD2 (5 bases). Trimming took off 0 bases at V and 4 bases at J, with 15 bases between the two ends. This CDR3 comprises 16 residues. Germline V gives CDR1 SGDLS, CDR2 YYNGEE. The CDR3 nucleotides are TGTGCCAGCAGCGTAGGCCAGGCGGGCTACCCAGATACGCAGTATTTT. Protein sequence: CASSVGQAGYPDTQYF.

This clone was picked up a small number of times. The chain has TRBV6-4 and TRBJ2-3, with 7 bases lining up with TRBD2. The trim removed 5 bases at V and 2 bases at J, leaving 1 base unmatched. This CDR3 is built from 13 residues. Germline values: CDR1 MRHNA, CDR2 SNTAGT. The CDR3 reads CASSSGDTDTQYF. DNA of the CDR3: TGTGCCAGCAGTAGCGGGGACACAGATACGCAGTATTTT.

The rearrangement uses TRBV18 and TRBJ1-6, with 7 bases lining up with TRBD1. This CDR3 comprises 15 residues. Germline loops: CDR1 KGHSH, CDR2 LQKENI. V was pared by 2 bases and J by 7 bases, with 5 bases of the junction left unmatched. The CDR3 protein is CASSPADRENSPLHF. CDR3 coding DNA: TGTGCCAGCTCACCAGCCGACAGGGAAAATTCACCCCTCCACTTT.

CDR3 sequence (DNA): TGTGCCAGCAGCGCGGTCGCGGGCCAGCCCACGGGAAAACTGTTTTTT. Amino acids: CASSAVAGQPTGKLFF. The V call is TRBV2, the J call TRBJ1-4, with unresolved D. The CDR3 sequence is 16 residues long. The V and J ends lost 6 bases and 10 bases respectively, with 24 bases between them. Germline CDR1 reads SNHLY; CDR2 reads FYNNEI.

Regarding this clone: Different DNA sequences within this sample yield the same CDR3. The J gene is TRBJ1-1, the V gene TRBV19; D remains unclear. The CDR3 has 13 residues. V was cut by 2 bases and J by 1 base, with 5 bases left in between. Per the germline V gene, CDR1 is LNHDA and CDR2 is SQIVND (reference sequence). The chain's CDR3 is CASSIRENTEAFF. The CDR3 DNA is TGTGCCAGTAGTATACGGGAGAACACTGAAGCTTTCTTT.

V usage is TRBV11-2 and J usage is TRBJ1-3; D remains unclear. Germline V gene lookup returns CDR1 SGHAT and CDR2 FQNNGV. The CDR3 is 14 residues long. Trimming pared 3 bases from V and 2 bases from J, leaving 8 bases between. The CDR3 nucleotides read TGTGCCAGCAGCTTGAGAATTCCTGGAAACACCATATATTTT. This codes for CASSLRIPGNTIYF.

V is TRBV19 and J is TRBJ1-5; a possible D gene is TRBD1 (5 bases). Germline V lookup: CDR1 LNHDA, CDR2 SQIVND (reference sequence). Trimming removed 3 bases at V and 4 bases at J, with 13 bases between. The CDR3 spans 15 residues. The CDR3 protein is CASSMGQGPNQPQHF. As DNA, the CDR3 is TGTGCCAGTAGTATGGGTCAGGGCCCAAATCAGCCCCAGCATTTT.

V gene TRBV15 combines with J gene TRBJ1-2; 7 bases are a match to TRBD1. Germline trimming cut 3 bases from V and 8 bases from J; bases unmatched to any gene: 6. This CDR3 is 13 amino acids long. Germline V gene lookup returns CDR1 LNHNV and CDR2 YYDKDF (reference sequence). CDR3 residues: CATSSRQGRGYTF. DNA for the CDR3: TGTGCCACCAGCAGCAGACAGGGACGAGGCTACACCTTC.

The chain carries TRBV18 and TRBJ1-1; no reliable D call. Germline CDR1 is KGHSH and CDR2 is LQKENI. The length of the CDR3 is 14 residues. With 4 bases removed from V and 1 base from J, the gap between germline ends came to 10 bases. The CDR3 sequence is CASSLHSKNTEAFF. The CDR3 nucleotides read TGTGCCAGCTCACTCCACTCCAAGAACACTGAAGCTTTCTTT.

The count of this clone is one. The gene calls are TRBV28 and TRBJ2-5, with TRBD2 matching over 9 bases. The CDR3 is 15 amino acids. Germline V lookup: CDR1 MDHEN, CDR2 SYDVKM. V shed 7 bases, J shed 0 bases, and the junction held 6 bases outside the gene matches. The CDR3, as DNA: TGTGCCAGCACTCTAGCGGGGAGATACCAAGAGACCCAGTACTTC. Protein: CASTLAGRYQETQYF.

The chain recombines TRBV19 with TRBJ1-5; 7 nucleotides agree with TRBD1. Looked up from germline, CDR1 is LNHDA and CDR2 is SQIVND (reference sequence). The CDR3 length is 13 residues. V lost 7 bases, J lost 3 bases, and 3 bases stayed unmatched. This chain's CDR3 is CASMGQFNQPQHF. CDR3 nucleotides: TGTGCCAGTATGGGACAGTTCAATCAGCCCCAGCATTTT.

The chain links TRBV7-8 to TRBJ1-2; D unclear. This CDR3 contains 15 residues. The V end lost 2 bases, the J end lost 2 bases, and 12 bases lay between the germline ends. Per the germline V gene, CDR1 is SGHVS and CDR2 is FQNEAQ. In DNA, the CDR3 is TGTGCCAGCAGCTTAAACGAGGGAAGCAACTATGGCTACACCTTC. This encodes CASSLNEGSNYGYTF.

This chain links TRBV21-1 with TRBJ1-2; TRBD1, the table's D call, was not compared with the DNA. TRBV21-1 is designated a pseudogene. The CDR3 sequence is 14 residues long. In nucleotides, the CDR3 is TGTGCCAGCGCCCGACAGAAATCGGACTATGGCTACACCTTC. This gives the protein CASARQKSDYGYTF.

V gene TRBV7-2 combines with J gene TRBJ2-7, with 7 bases fitting TRBD2. The CDR3 loop spans 15 amino acids. Germline-derived CDR1 and CDR2 are SGHTA and FQGNSA. V was clipped by 5 bases and J by 2 bases; unmatched bases: 9. CDR3 nucleotides: TGTGCCAGCAGCCCCCCTGGGGGGACTACCTACGAGCAGTACTTC. Its translation is CASSPPGGTTYEQYF. Based on the CDR3 plus reference TRBV7-2 and TRBJ2-7, the full variable domain is GAGVSQSPSNKVTEKGKDVELRCDPISGHTALYWYRQSLGQGLEFLIYFQGNSAPDKSGLPSDRFSAERTGGSVSTLTIQRTQQEDSAVYLCASSPPGGTTYEQYFGPGTRLTVT.

J is TRBJ2-7 and V is TRBV7-9; TRBD1 might be the D (6 bases). The CDR3 contains 14 residues. V was shortened by 2 bases and J by 2 bases, with 10 bases between the two germline ends. Looked up from germline, CDR1 is SEHNR and CDR2 is FQNEAQ (reference sequence). The CDR3: CASSLLTGPYEQYF. The CDR3 coding sequence is TGTGCCAGCAGCTTACTGACAGGACCCTACGAGCAGTACTTC.

V gene TRBV7-2 combines with J gene TRBJ1-6; D is perhaps TRBD1 (5 bases). The ends were cut back, 0 bases at V and 10 bases at J, with 10 bases in the middle. The CDR3 consists of 14 residues. The germline V gene encodes CDR1 SGHTA and CDR2 FQGNSA. DNA for the CDR3: TGTGCCAGCAGCTTAGCGCTGGGGCCGTCACCCCTCCACTTT. This encodes CASSLALGPSPLHF.

The chain uses TRBV5-1 and TRBJ2-7; D may be TRBD1 (6 bases). Trimming pared 5 bases from V and 2 bases from J, leaving 17 bases between. The CDR3 runs to 15 residues. Germline-derived CDR1 and CDR2 are SGHRS and YFSETQ. CDR3: CASRLYRERTYEQYF. The CDR3 DNA follows: TGCGCCAGCAGGCTTTACAGGGAGAGAACCTACGAGCAGTACTTC.

The J gene is TRBJ2-2, the V gene TRBV2, with D maybe TRBD1 (5 bases). Germline values: CDR1 SNHLY, CDR2 FYNNEI. The CDR3 consists of 15 residues. The V end lost 6 bases, the J end lost 4 bases, and 15 bases lay between the germline ends. CDR3 DNA: TGTGCCAGCAGGGAGCAGGGTATTTTCACCGGGGAGCTGTTTTTT. This codes for CASREQGIFTGELFF.

The chain is built from TRBV30 and TRBJ1-2, with D uncertain. Trimming cost V 5 bases and J 6 bases, with 16 bases left between them. In germline, CDR1 is GTSNPN, CDR2 SVGIG (reference sequence). The CDR3 has 13 residues. CDR3 nucleotide sequence: TGTGCCTGGGAGCGGAATCCTGGGGATGGCTACACCTTC. Its translation is CAWERNPGDGYTF.

CDR3 sequence: CASSGLAGGSDEQFF. The CDR3 nucleotides read TGCGCCAGCAGCGGACTAGCGGGGGGCTCTGATGAGCAGTTCTTC. The rearrangement joins TRBV5-1 to TRBJ2-1, with TRBD2 matching over 14 bases. Per the germline V gene, CDR1 is SGHRS and CDR2 is YFSETQ. This CDR3 is 15 amino acids long. The V segment lost 4 bases and the J segment 8 bases; nucleotides outside the gene matches: 5.